One and the same sample provided the 31 T cell receptor beta chains below, sequenced in a study of control samples from healthy donors and cancer patients. Clones were sequenced by immunoSEQ multiplex PCR, and TCRdb holds only the in-frame ones, with some missing. The sample consists of around 79,000 clones, approximately 93% of them appearing once. The sequenced sample consisted of PBMCs. The origin of the receptors is a woman aged 40 to 55 with lung cancer.

This sequence joins TRBV27 and TRBJ1-1; 10 nucleotides line up with TRBD1. Trimming at V came to 5 bases and at J to 4 bases, leaving 4 bases not matched to a gene. This CDR3 has 14 residues. Germline-derived CDR1 and CDR2 are MNHEY and SMNVEV (reference sequence). The CDR3 is CASSLGQGGTEAFF. In DNA form, the CDR3 reads TGTGCCAGCAGTCTCGGACAGGGGGGCACTGAAGCTTTCTTT.

This rearrangement joins TRBV6-5 to TRBJ1-5, with D tentatively TRBD1 (6 bases). Trimming cost V 5 bases and J 2 bases, with 13 bases left between them. The V gene's germline CDR1 is MNHEY and CDR2 SVGAGI. The CDR3 is 15 amino acids. CDR3 in DNA: TGTGCCAGCAGTCTCATAGGGGGAGGCAATCAGCCCCAGCATTTT. Its protein product is CASSLIGGGNQPQHF.

This sequence joins TRBV9 and TRBJ2-5; D is undetermined. The germline CDR1 and CDR2 sequences are SGDLS and YYNGEE. This CDR3 has 13 residues. V dropped 2 bases and J dropped 5 bases, with 10 bases sitting between them. Written as DNA, the CDR3 is TGTGCCAGCAGCGTTTGGGAAGGCGAGACCCAGTACTTC. It is translated as CASSVWEGETQYF. Drawing the rest from reference TRBV9 and TRBJ2-5, the complete variable domain is DSGVTQTPKHLITATGQRVTLRCSPRSGDLSVYWYQQSLDQGLQFLIQYYNGEERAKGNILERFSAQQFPDLHSELNLSSLELGDSALYFCASSVWEGETQYFGPGTRLLVL.

V gene TRBV4-1 combines with J gene TRBJ1-3, with TRBD1 identical over 7 bases. V trimming: 3 bases; J trimming: 0 bases; junction bases outside the gene matches: 2. The germline V gene encodes CDR1 MGHRA and CDR2 YSYEKL. The CDR3 is made up of 15 amino acids. The CDR3 reads CASSQGQYSGNTIYF. The DNA for the CDR3 is TGCGCCAGCAGCCAGGGACAGTACTCTGGAAACACCATATATTTT.

By sample share, this clone is medium-sized. The chain combines TRBV27 with TRBJ1-1; D is unclear. Germline loops: CDR1 MNHEY, CDR2 SMNVEV (reference sequence). The CDR3 loop spans 15 amino acids. V was shortened by 6 bases and J by 2 bases, with 16 bases between the two germline ends. The CDR3 DNA reads as TGTGCCAGCAGGATTATCCCTTGGGCCAACACTGAAGCTTTCTTT. Amino acid sequence: CASRIIPWANTEAFF.

This clone was observed a single time. The chain has TRBV7-2 and TRBJ1-5; D remains ambiguous. The germline V gene encodes CDR1 SGHTA and CDR2 FQGNSA. The CDR3 is 17 amino acids. Trimming pared 1 base from V and 0 bases from J, leaving 13 bases between. Written as DNA, the CDR3 is TGTGCCAGCAGCTTAGGAACGGACCGCCTTAGCAATCAGCCCCAGCATTTT. Protein: CASSLGTDRLSNQPQHF.

The chain combines TRBV14 with TRBJ1-1; 9 bases are shared with TRBD1. CDR3 length: 14 amino acids. The junction had 4 bases not matched to a gene; V was cut back by 3 bases and J by 5 bases. Germline V gene lookup returns CDR1 SGHDN and CDR2 FVKESK. CDR3 in amino acids: CASSHAGTGTEAFF. CDR3 bases: TGTGCCAGCAGCCACGCCGGGACAGGGACTGAAGCTTTCTTT.

The CDR3 loop reads CASSKLAGGYNEQFF. The CDR3 nucleotides read TGCGCCAGCAGCAAACTAGCGGGGGGATACAATGAGCAGTTCTTC. This sequence joins TRBV4-1 and TRBJ2-1; 12 bases are a match to TRBD2. V was pared by 5 bases and J by 4 bases, with 3 bases of the junction left unmatched. The germline V gene encodes CDR1 MGHRA and CDR2 YSYEKL. The CDR3 consists of 15 residues.

This chain connects TRBV9 to TRBJ1-2; 8 nucleotides align to TRBD1. The CDR3 runs 15 residues. J was trimmed by 4 bases and V by 0 bases; bases with no gene match: 5. Germline lookup yields CDR1 SGDLS and CDR2 YYNGEE. The CDR3 DNA reads TGTGCCAGCAGCGTAGTCCAGGGGGCCCCCTATGGCTACACCTTC. Amino acids: CASSVVQGAPYGYTF. Drawing the rest from reference TRBV9 and TRBJ1-2, the complete variable domain is DSGVTQTPKHLITATGQRVTLRCSPRSGDLSVYWYQQSLDQGLQFLIQYYNGEERAKGNILERFSAQQFPDLHSELNLSSLELGDSALYFCASSVVQGAPYGYTFGSGTRLTVV.

This rearrangement joins TRBV7-9 to TRBJ1-5; D gene ambiguous. CDR1 and CDR2 (germline): SEHNR, FQNEAQ (reference sequence). V was trimmed by 4 bases and J by 3 bases, leaving 10 bases between them. The CDR3 extends over 14 amino acids. In DNA form, the CDR3 reads TGTGCCAGCAGCTCCGACGTACTCAATCAGCCCCAGCATTTT. The encoded protein is CASSSDVLNQPQHF.

This clone was observed a few times. The chain links TRBV14 to TRBJ1-2; possibly TRBD1 for D (6 bases). V shed 4 bases and J shed 8 bases, with 20 bases lying between them. The germline V gene has CDR1 SGHDN and CDR2 FVKESK. The CDR3 is 15 residues long. CDR3 region: CASSLGTFAPGGYTF. The CDR3 region has the DNA TGTGCCAGCAGCCTTGGGACATTCGCTCCGGGAGGCTACACCTTC.

This chain links TRBV10-3 with TRBJ2-2; D possibly corresponds to TRBD1 (5 bases). Germline CDR1 reads ENHRY; CDR2 reads SYGVKD. This CDR3 has 15 amino acids. V lost 6 bases to trimming and J lost 2 bases, with 13 bases between them. The CDR3 nucleotides read TGTGCCATCAGCGGTCAGGGATCCAACACCGGGGAGCTGTTTTTT. Translated, it gives CAISGQGSNTGELFF.

This clone was detected once. The junction does not match germline at one end; this may be a read error. The chain has TRBV7-7 and TRBJ2-5; D perhaps matches TRBD1 (5 bases). This CDR3 is 15 amino acids long. Germline CDR1 is SSHAT and CDR2 is FNYEAQ (reference sequence). CDR3 in DNA: TGTGCTAGCAGCTTATGGGCAGGGAACCAAGAGACCCAGTACTTC. It encodes CASSLWAGNQETQYF.

This clone was observed once. This chain joins TRBV19 and TRBJ1-2; D is ambiguous. The CDR3 totals 13 residues. CDR1 LNHDA and CDR2 SQIVND come from the germline V gene (reference sequence). V was pared by 6 bases and J by 0 bases, with 8 bases between. The CDR3 loop reads CASRGSSNYGYTF. For the CDR3, the DNA is TGTGCCAGTAGGGGCAGTTCTAACTATGGCTACACCTTC.

J is TRBJ2-7 and V is TRBV9; D unresolved. The CDR3 is 15 residues long. V was cut by 0 bases and J by 4 bases, with 14 bases left in between. Germline V gene sequence: CDR1 SGDLS, CDR2 YYNGEE. The CDR3 here is CASSVEKGLGYEQYF. The CDR3 DNA reads as TGTGCCAGCAGCGTAGAAAAGGGATTAGGTTACGAGCAGTACTTC.

This clone was found once. The genes are TRBV19 and TRBJ2-1; D perhaps matches TRBD2 (7 bases). Germline V lookup: CDR1 LNHDA, CDR2 SQIVND (reference sequence). The V gene lost 1 base and the J gene lost 2 bases, with 9 bases spanning the gap. This CDR3 contains 15 residues. CDR3 amino acids: CASSIGGGPYNEQFF. For the CDR3, the DNA is TGTGCCAGTAGTATAGGGGGGGGGCCCTACAATGAGCAGTTCTTC.

The chain has TRBV2 and TRBJ2-1; 9 positions match TRBD2. The CDR3 length is 19 residues. Per germline, CDR1 SNHLY and CDR2 FYNNEI. V shed 4 bases, J shed 3 bases, and the junction held 16 bases outside the gene matches. CDR3: CASSGGRAGGIIGYNEQFF. CDR3 in DNA: TGTGCCAGCAGTGGGGGAAGAGCGGGGGGAATCATCGGCTACAATGAGCAGTTCTTC.

This clone was picked up one time. The rearrangement links TRBV7-2 to TRBJ1-1, with D perhaps matching TRBD1 (5 bases). The CDR3 totals 15 residues. V shed 1 base and J shed 4 bases, with 13 bases lying between them. Germline V gene lookup returns CDR1 SGHTA and CDR2 FQGNSA. The CDR3 coding sequence is TGTGCCAGCAGCTTAGTTCTACAGGTTCCCACTGAAGCTTTCTTT. It is translated as CASSLVLQVPTEAFF. The entire variable domain, with the rest obtained from reference TRBV7-2 and TRBJ1-1, is as follows: GAGVSQSPSNKVTEKGKDVELRCDPISGHTALYWYRQSLGQGLEFLIYFQGNSAPDKSGLPSDRFSAERTGGSVSTLTIQRTQQEDSAVYLCASSLVLQVPTEAFFGQGTRLTVV.

V gene TRBV28 combines with J gene TRBJ1-4; D possibly corresponds to TRBD1 (5 bases). Deletions cut 3 bases from V and 6 bases from J, with 14 bases between. Germline V gene sequence: CDR1 MDHEN, CDR2 SYDVKM. CDR3 length: 15 residues. CDR3 sequence (DNA): TGTGCCAGCAGTTTGGGTGGGCAGGGTGATGAAAAACTGTTTTTT. Translation: CASSLGGQGDEKLFF.

The chain's CDR3 is CASIPDTGELFF. The CDR3 DNA reads TGTGCCAGTATCCCAGACACCGGGGAGCTGTTTTTT. The V gene is TRBV19, the J gene TRBJ2-2; D gene uncertain. The CDR3 runs to 12 residues. Germline V gene sequence: CDR1 LNHDA, CDR2 SQIVND (reference sequence). With 7 bases removed from V and 3 bases from J, the gap between germline ends came to 6 bases.

For the CDR3, the DNA is TGTGCCAGCAGGGCTAGCGGGGGCCACTACAATGAGCAGTTCTTC. Translation gives CASRASGGHYNEQFF. The V gene is TRBV11-2, the J gene TRBJ2-1; TRBD2 matches 10 bases. V lost 6 bases and J lost 3; bases outside the gene matches: 5. Per germline, CDR1 SGHAT and CDR2 FQNNGV. The CDR3 runs 15 residues.

The CDR3 loop is CASTWGTANTGELFF. Here the CDR3 DNA reads TGTGCCAGCACCTGGGGGACAGCGAACACCGGGGAGCTGTTTTTT. The chain links TRBV5-6 to TRBJ2-2; 7 nucleotides agree with TRBD1. From germline, CDR1 is SGHDT and CDR2 YYEEEE. This CDR3 is built from 15 residues. V was clipped by 6 bases and J by 0 bases; unmatched bases: 5.

CDR3 nucleotides: TGTGCCAGCAGTGTAGTAGGGTATGGCACCGGGGAGCTGTTTTTT. This sequence encodes CASSVVGYGTGELFF. The rearrangement uses TRBV2 and TRBJ2-2, with unresolved D. Germline CDR1 SNHLY, CDR2 FYNNEI. Trimming took 4 bases from V and 4 from J, leaving 13 bases between them. The CDR3 length is 15 residues.

V usage is TRBV5-6 and J usage is TRBJ1-6; D is undetermined. Germline assignment: CDR1 SGHDT and CDR2 YYEEEE. The germline V and J ends were trimmed by 3 bases and 8 bases, with 12 bases remaining between them. The CDR3 runs 14 residues. CDR3 sequence (DNA): TGTGCCAGCAGCTCCTTTCAGGCGGATTCACCCCTCCACTTT. Translation: CASSSFQADSPLHF. The variable domain in full, completed from reference TRBV5-6 and TRBJ1-6, reads DAGVTQSPTHLIKTRGQQVTLRCSPKSGHDTVSWYQQALGQGPQFIFQYYEEEERQRGNFPDRFSGHQFPNYSSELNVNALLLGDSALYLCASSSFQADSPLHFGNGTRLTVT.

The genes are TRBV5-4 and TRBJ2-1; TRBD2 agrees at 14 bases. The CDR3 totals 14 residues. Germline trimming cut 2 bases from V and 15 bases from J; bases unmatched to any gene: 7. Germline assignment: CDR1 SGHNT and CDR2 YYREEE (reference sequence). CDR3 sequence reads: CASSFRTSGGPRFF. CDR3 DNA: TGTGCCAGCAGCTTCAGGACTAGCGGGGGGCCTCGGTTCTTC.

Comment on this clone: Other DNA sequences in the sample encode the same CDR3. The chain is built from TRBV5-1 and TRBJ1-3; no clear D gene. Trimming stripped 0 bases from V and 0 bases from J, with 10 bases between. The CDR3 extends over 16 amino acids. The V gene's germline CDR1 is SGHRS and CDR2 YFSETQ. The chain's CDR3 is CASSLGTVNSGNTIYF. The CDR3 DNA reads TGCGCCAGCAGCTTGGGAACTGTAAACTCTGGAAACACCATATATTTT.

In DNA, the CDR3 is TGTGCCAGTAGTATGGGGGGGCTGGGAGAGACCCAGTACTTC. Protein: CASSMGGLGETQYF. The rearrangement uses TRBV19 and TRBJ2-5; tentative D call: TRBD2 (7 bases). The CDR3 contains 14 residues. V gave up 3 bases and J gave up 4 bases, with 12 bases separating them. In germline, CDR1 is LNHDA, CDR2 SQIVND (reference sequence). The variable domain in full, with the rest retrieved from reference TRBV19 and TRBJ2-5, is DGGITQSPKYLFRKEGQNVTLSCEQNLNHDAMYWYRQDPGQGLRLIYYSQIVNDFQKGDIAEGYSVSREKKESFPLTVTSAQKNPTAFYLCASSMGGLGETQYFGPGTRLLVL.

The chain carries TRBV5-4 and TRBJ1-5; 9 nucleotides agree with TRBD1. Losses at the gene ends were 10 bases for V and 1 base for J; bases not matched to a gene: 12. The CDR3 has 16 amino acids. The V gene's germline CDR1 is SGHNT and CDR2 YYREEE (reference sequence). CDR3 DNA: TGTGCCGACGACAGGGGGTATCCGGAAAGCAATCAGCCCCAGCATTTT. Its translation is CADDRGYPESNQPQHF.

The rearrangement uses TRBV28 and TRBJ1-1; D is uncertain. From germline, CDR1 is MDHEN and CDR2 SYDVKM. V was pared by 3 bases and J by 1 base, with 6 bases between. This CDR3 is 13 amino acids long. The CDR3 sequence: CASSFLENTEAFF. In DNA form, the CDR3 reads TGTGCCAGCAGTTTTCTAGAGAACACTGAAGCTTTCTTT.

The chain uses TRBV7-8 and TRBJ1-1; no reliable D call. The CDR3 sequence is 18 residues long. Looked up from germline, CDR1 is SGHVS and CDR2 is FQNEAQ. V lost 0 bases to trimming and J lost 4 bases, with 21 bases between them. The CDR3 coding sequence is TGTGCCAGCAGCTTAGCTCTAATATCAGCCCCGGCGGGCACTGAAGCTTTCTTT. Translating it yields CASSLALISAPAGTEAFF.

The chain combines TRBV25-1 with TRBJ1-2, with no clear D. This CDR3 is built from 12 residues. Germline V gene data show CDR1 as MGHDK and CDR2 as SYGVNS. The V and J ends lost 4 bases and 7 bases respectively, with 10 bases between them. For the CDR3, the DNA is TGTGCCAGCAGTGGATCGGAGTCTGGCTACACCTTC. Translated: CASSGSESGYTF.